This T cell receptor (beta chain) was identified during a study of T-cell memory formation after mild COVID-19. As for this clonotype: The target antigen is unknown.

Germline V lookup: CDR1 DFQATT, CDR2 SNEGSKA (reference sequence). The CDR3 contains 13 residues. V lost 6 bases, J lost 0 bases, and 10 bases lay in between. 5'RACE primed at constant segments yielded TCR alpha and TCR beta cDNA libraries bearing sample barcodes and UMIs. TCRdb independently ran MiXCR on the 5' RACE reads; one entry per CDR3 protein. The sample includes tens of thousands of distinct CDR3 sequences, about 10% of them seen just once. Study results and caveats: Second-wave clones with a day 37 peak had unconfirmed SARS-CoV-2 specificity.

The receptor was isolated from a man younger than 35 who had mild COVID-19 (a few samples of this study predate the infection). Cell type and time point are not known. The chain joins TRBV20-1 to TRBJ2-3; D remains ambiguous. Sequenced material: PBMCs or a T cell subset sorted from them (not recorded which). CDR3 loop: CSARYSSTDTQYF. DNA of the CDR3: TGCAGTGCACGATACTCGAGCACAGATACGCAGTATTTT.